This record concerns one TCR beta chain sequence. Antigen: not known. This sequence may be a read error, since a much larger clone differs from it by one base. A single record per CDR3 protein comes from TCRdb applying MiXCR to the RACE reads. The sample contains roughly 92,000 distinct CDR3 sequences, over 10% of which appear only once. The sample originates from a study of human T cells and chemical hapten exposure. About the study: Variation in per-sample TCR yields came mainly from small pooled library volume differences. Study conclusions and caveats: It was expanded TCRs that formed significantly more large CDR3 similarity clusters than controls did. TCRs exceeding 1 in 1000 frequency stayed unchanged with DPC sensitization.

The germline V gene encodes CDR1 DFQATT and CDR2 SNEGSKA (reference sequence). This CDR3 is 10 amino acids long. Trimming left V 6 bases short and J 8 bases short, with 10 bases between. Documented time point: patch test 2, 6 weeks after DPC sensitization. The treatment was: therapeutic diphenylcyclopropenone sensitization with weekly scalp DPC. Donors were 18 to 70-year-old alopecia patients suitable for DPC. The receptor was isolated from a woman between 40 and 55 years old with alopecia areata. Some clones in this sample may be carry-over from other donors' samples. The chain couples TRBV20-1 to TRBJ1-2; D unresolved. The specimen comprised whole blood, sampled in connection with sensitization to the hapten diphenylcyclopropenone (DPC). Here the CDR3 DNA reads TGCAGTGCCTGTACCGGAGGCTACACCTTC. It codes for CSACTGGYTF.